This record covers a single T cell receptor (beta chain). Its antigen is undetermined. These data are taken from a study of post-analysis software for immune sequencing data. About the study: In terms of disease course, relapsing-remitting, secondary progressive and progressive-relapsing multiple sclerosis were included.

Overall study results and limits: About five TRBV segments, including TRBV5-6, TRBV5-1 and TRBV20-1, were more frequent in patients than controls. Samples prepared in the same batch strongly co-clustered by F measure. Normalized Chao1 diversity was significantly lower in multiple sclerosis patients than in controls.

The TCR beta cDNA libraries carried unique molecular identifiers. cDNA molecules numbering about 480,000 came from roughly 0.93 to 9.6 million T cells. TCRdb recomputed calls from the PCR reads with MiXCR, one row per CDR3 protein. The sample yields under 200,000 distinct CDR3 sequences, roughly 28% seen once. The V end lost 3 bases, the J end lost 7 bases, and 15 bases lay between the germline ends. Germline V CDR1 and CDR2: SGHRS, YFSETQ. The CDR3 consists of 14 residues. The origin of this receptor is a girl aged 2 to 17 with multiple sclerosis. The chain combines TRBV5-1 with TRBJ2-3; D remains unclear. The sequenced sample was blood. CDR3 DNA: TGCGCCAGCAGCTGGGGTCGACCGGAGAATACGCAGTATTTT. It translates to CASSWGRPENTQYF.